This T cell receptor beta chain was captured by sequencing in a study of early T cells in non-severe SARS-CoV-2 infection. Overall study: The sequenced material was bulk RNA from unsorted whole blood, and its chains were unpaired.

This clonotype showed up just a few times. The CDR3 contains 12 residues. Germline CDR1 is SQVTM and CDR2 is ANQGSEA. V was pared by 7 bases and J by 1 base, with 10 bases between. Attached unique molecular identifiers marked individual cDNA molecules. A single record per CDR3 protein comes from TCRdb applying MiXCR to the 5' RACE reads. The sample has approximately 66,000 distinct CDR3 sequences, roughly 13% seen once. The sequenced sample was whole blood. J is TRBJ1-1 and V is TRBV29-1; no reliable D call. The receptor comes from an adult who was a healthcare worker with PCR-confirmed SARS-CoV-2 infection or an uninfected control (not recorded which). The DNA for the CDR3 is TGCAGCGGCCGGTTGGAGAACACTGAAGCTTTCTTT. Its protein product is CSGRLENTEAFF.